Listed below are T cell receptor beta chains from one sample, sequenced in a study of blood T cell repertoires in COVID-19. Data came from immunoSEQ multiplex PCR; TCRdb stores just in-frame clones and leaves some out. Found here are about 120,000 clones, around 86% of them singletons; the top ten hold approximately 11%. The sequenced sample was peripheral blood. These receptors came from a man older than 75 with acute or convalescent COVID-19. Both conserved end residues are part of each CDR3. D genes are given only for firm matches. Expanded clones get a size class; other rows say once, few or many, or leave the size out.

CASSPDGANYGYTF,TGTGCCAGCTCCCCTGACGGGGCTAACTATGGCTACACCTTC,.,TRBV18,TRBJ1-2,.
CSVFLRKRDTEAFF,TGCAGCGTCTTTCTCCGGAAGCGGGACACTGAAGCTTTCTTT,.,TRBV29-1,TRBJ1-1,.
CASSGQGYNEQFF,TGTGCCAGCAGCGGACAGGGCTACAATGAGCAGTTCTTC,.,TRBV7-9,TRBJ2-1,TRBD1
CASSVGSGRVPDTQYF,TGTGCCAGCAGCGTAGGTTCCGGGAGGGTTCCAGATACGCAGTATTTT,.,TRBV9,TRBJ2-3,TRBD2
CASRETGYTYEQYF,TGTGCCAGCAGGGAGACAGGTTATACCTACGAGCAGTACTTC,.,TRBV2,TRBJ2-7,.
CASSLTGTGELFF,TGTGCCAGTAGTTTGACAGGCACCGGGGAGCTGTTTTTT,.,TRBV19,TRBJ2-2,.
CAIRDSLTTNEKLFF,TGTGCCATCAGGGACAGCTTGACAACTAATGAAAAACTGTTTTTT,.,TRBV10-3,TRBJ1-4,.
CATSDLTGGRTDTQYF,TGTGCCACCAGTGATTTGACAGGGGGAAGGACAGATACGCAGTATTTT,.,TRBV24-1,TRBJ2-3,TRBD1
CASSRENTEAFF,TGTGCCAGCTCCCGGGAAAACACTGAAGCTTTCTTT,.,TRBV18,TRBJ1-1,.
CASSLAGGSTGELFF,TGCGCCAGCAGCTTGGCCGGGGGAAGTACCGGGGAGCTGTTTTTT,.,TRBV5-1,TRBJ2-2,.
CAWSLEGASYTF,TGTGCCTGGAGTTTAGAGGGGGCAAGCTACACCTTC,.,TRBV30,TRBJ1-2,TRBD1
CAISESRGDRDYGYTF,TGTGCCATCAGTGAGTCTAGGGGGGACAGGGATTATGGCTACACCTTC,.,TRBV10-3,TRBJ1-2,TRBD1
CATSRVQGAGDTQYF,TGTGCCACCAGCAGAGTACAGGGGGCCGGAGATACGCAGTATTTT,.,TRBV15,TRBJ2-3,TRBD1
CASSITGESRTQYF,TGTGCCAGCAGCATAACAGGGGAGAGTCGGACCCAGTACTTC,.,TRBV7-9,TRBJ2-5,TRBD1
CASSPPGTGGNTIYF,TGTGCCAGCAGCCCCCCCGGGACAGGAGGAAACACCATATATTTT,.,TRBV9,TRBJ1-3,TRBD1
CASSSWDRGGGNEQFF,TGCGCCAGCAGCTCCTGGGACAGGGGTGGAGGGAATGAGCAGTTCTTC,.,TRBV5-1,TRBJ2-1,TRBD1
CASRGTEGPIYEQYF,TGTGCCAGCAGGGGTACCGAGGGCCCAATCTACGAGCAGTACTTC,.,TRBV25-1,TRBJ2-7,.
CASSLGRVWTDYNEQFF,TGCGCCAGCAGCTTGGGGAGAGTCTGGACAGACTACAATGAGCAGTTCTTC,.,TRBV5-1,TRBJ2-1,.
CASSSLSSGANVLTF,TGTGCCAGCAGCTCCCTCAGCTCTGGGGCCAACGTCCTGACTTTC,.,TRBV11-2,TRBJ2-6,.
CASSGGDRGTEKLFF,TGCGCCAGCAGTGGTGGGGACAGGGGAACCGAAAAACTGTTTTTT,.,TRBV10-2,TRBJ1-4,TRBD1
CASSLGTGTNQPQHF,TGTGCCAGCAGCTTGGGGACAGGGACTAATCAGCCCCAGCATTTT,.,TRBV5-8,TRBJ1-5,TRBD1
CATSREAVYSMVYTF,TGTGCCACCAGCAGAGAGGCGGTGTACTCTATGGTCTACACCTTC,.,TRBV15,TRBJ1-2,.
CASSSGGGVGQPQHF,TGTGCCAGCAGCTCCGGGGGAGGGGTAGGTCAGCCCCAGCATTTT,.,TRBV11-2,TRBJ1-5,.
CAWSDVRGRNNEQFF,TGTGCCTGGAGTGACGTCAGGGGAAGGAACAATGAGCAGTTCTTC,.,TRBV30,TRBJ2-1,.
CASSPPPLASYLQETQYF,TGTGCCAGCAGCCCCCCGCCACTAGCGAGTTACCTCCAAGAGACCCAGTACTTC,.,TRBV5-5,TRBJ2-5,TRBD2
CASSPKTGTYYEQYF,TGTGCCAGCAGCCCAAAGACAGGGACCTACTACGAGCAGTACTTC,.,TRBV7-2,TRBJ2-7,TRBD1
CASSLGQGSHTGELFF,TGCGCCAGCAGCTTGGGGCAGGGGTCTCACACCGGGGAGCTGTTTTTT,.,TRBV5-1,TRBJ2-2,.
CASSLETSYEQYF,TGTGCCAGCAGCTTAGAAACTAGCTACGAGCAGTACTTC,.,TRBV7-2,TRBJ2-7,.
CASSSTGTGAFVRNQPQHF,TGTGCCAGTAGTAGCACCGGGACAGGGGCGTTTGTTCGCAATCAGCCCCAGCATTTT,.,TRBV19,TRBJ1-5,TRBD1
CASSPGRASSGSEQYF,TGTGCCAGTAGCCCTGGTCGGGCGTCTAGCGGGTCGGAGCAGTACTTC,.,TRBV19,TRBJ2-7,TRBD2
CASSPRTSGVETQYF,TGTGCCAGCAGCCCAAGGACTAGCGGGGTGGAGACCCAGTACTTC,.,TRBV5-4,TRBJ2-5,TRBD2
CASSVALGGSSTGELFF,TGTGCCAGCAGCGTAGCTCTAGGGGGTTCAAGCACCGGGGAGCTGTTTTTT,.,TRBV9,TRBJ2-2,.
CAISDLAGENEQYF,TGTGCCATCAGTGATTTAGCGGGAGAGAACGAGCAGTACTTC,.,TRBV10-3,TRBJ2-7,TRBD2
CASSYRDRGTYEQYF,TGTGCCAGCAGTTACCGGGACAGGGGTACCTACGAGCAGTACTTC,.,TRBV6-5,TRBJ2-7,TRBD1
CASSYSVAGAYEQYF,TGTGCCAGCAGTTACAGCGTAGCGGGAGCCTACGAGCAGTACTTC,.,TRBV6-2/TRBV6-3,TRBJ2-7,TRBD2
CASSPGQRQGYNEQFF,TGTGCCAGCAGCCCCGGCCAGAGACAGGGGTACAATGAGCAGTTCTTC,.,TRBV7-9,TRBJ2-1,TRBD1
CAWNNGGEIDTQYF,TGTGCCTGGAACAACGGGGGGGAAATAGATACGCAGTATTTT,.,TRBV30,TRBJ2-3,TRBD2
CASSLWSTNEKLFF,TGTGCCAGCAGTTTATGGAGCACTAATGAAAAACTGTTTTTT,.,TRBV27,TRBJ1-4,.
CASIRQGFGNTEAFF,TGTGCCAGCATCCGACAGGGGTTCGGGAACACTGAAGCTTTCTTT,.,TRBV6-5,TRBJ1-1,TRBD1
CASSLLGTGKNIQYF,TGTGCCAGCAGCTTACTCGGGACAGGGAAAAACATTCAGTACTTC,.,TRBV7-9,TRBJ2-4,TRBD1
CASSIGTGVTGYTF,TGTGCCAGTAGTATAGGCACAGGGGTCACTGGCTACACCTTC,.,TRBV19,TRBJ1-2,TRBD1
CATSTSTDTQYF,TGTGCCACCAGCACAAGCACAGATACGCAGTATTTT,.,TRBV15,TRBJ2-3,.
CASSLDSFQPQHF,TGCGCCAGCAGCTTGGACTCGTTTCAGCCCCAGCATTTT,once,TRBV5-1,TRBJ1-5,.
CASSEGTGNTIYF,TGTGCCAGCAGCGAGGGGACTGGAAACACCATATATTTT,.,TRBV9,TRBJ1-3,.
CASRSVTGELFF,TGTGCCAGCAGGTCAGTCACCGGGGAGCTGTTTTTT,.,TRBV12-3/TRBV12-4,TRBJ2-2,.
CASRGDMSNQPQHF,TGTGCCAGCAGGGGGGACATGAGCAATCAGCCCCAGCATTTT,.,TRBV6-5,TRBJ1-5,.